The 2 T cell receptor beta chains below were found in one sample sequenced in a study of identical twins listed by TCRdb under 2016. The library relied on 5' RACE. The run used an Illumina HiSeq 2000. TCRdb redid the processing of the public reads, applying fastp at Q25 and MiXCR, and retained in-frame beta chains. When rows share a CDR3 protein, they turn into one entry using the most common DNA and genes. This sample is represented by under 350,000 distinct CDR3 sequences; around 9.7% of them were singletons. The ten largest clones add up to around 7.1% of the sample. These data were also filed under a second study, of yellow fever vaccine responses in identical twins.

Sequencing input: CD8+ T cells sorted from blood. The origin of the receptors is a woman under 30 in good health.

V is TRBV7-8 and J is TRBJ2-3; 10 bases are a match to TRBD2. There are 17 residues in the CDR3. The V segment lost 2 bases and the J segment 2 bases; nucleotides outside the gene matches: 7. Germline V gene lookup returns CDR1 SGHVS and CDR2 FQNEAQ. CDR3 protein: CASSLILAGELTDTQYF. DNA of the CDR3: TGTGCCAGCAGCTTAATCCTAGCGGGGGAACTCACAGATACGCAGTATTTT.

The CDR3 bases are TGTGCCATCAGTGAGCCCCTCGGAGTAGCGGGTAACTACGAGCAGTACTTC. As protein: CAISEPLGVAGNYEQYF. The V and J genes are TRBV10-3 and TRBJ2-7; 7 bases map to TRBD2. CDR3 length equals 17 residues. In germline, CDR1 is ENHRY, CDR2 SYGVKD. The junction had 13 bases not matched to a gene; V was cut back by 2 bases and J by 3 bases.